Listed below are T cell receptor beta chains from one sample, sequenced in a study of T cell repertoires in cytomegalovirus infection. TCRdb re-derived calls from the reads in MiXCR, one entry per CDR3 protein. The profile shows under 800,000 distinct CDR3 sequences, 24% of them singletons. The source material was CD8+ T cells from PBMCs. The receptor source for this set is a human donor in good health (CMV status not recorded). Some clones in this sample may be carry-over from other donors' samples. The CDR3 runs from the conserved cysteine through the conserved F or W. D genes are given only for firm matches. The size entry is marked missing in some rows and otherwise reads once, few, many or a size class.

CDR3aa: CASSVSEPGELFF; CDR3nt: TGTGCCAGTAGTGTCTCAGAGCCCGGGGAGCTGTTTTTT; d_gene: NA; j_gene: TRBJ2-2; v_gene: TRBV19; abundance: few
CDR3aa: CASSQEMVIRGTDTQYF; CDR3nt: TGTGCCAGCAGCCAAGAGATGGTGATCAGGGGCACAGATACGCAGTATTTT; d_gene: NA; j_gene: TRBJ2-3; v_gene: TRBV14; abundance: many
CDR3aa: CASSQEANSPRGYTF; CDR3nt: TGTGCCAGCAGCCAAGAGGCAAACAGCCCTAGGGGCTACACCTTC; d_gene: NA; j_gene: TRBJ1-2; v_gene: TRBV3-1; abundance: NA
CDR3aa: CSARPGPLSGSYNEQFF; CDR3nt: TGCAGTGCGCGTCCGGGACCCCTCTCGGGCTCCTACAATGAGCAGTTCTTC; d_gene: NA; j_gene: TRBJ2-1; v_gene: TRBV20-1; abundance: NA
CDR3aa: CANSLRSYQETQYF; CDR3nt: TGTGCCAACAGTCTCCGATCGTACCAAGAGACCCAGTACTTC; d_gene: NA; j_gene: TRBJ2-5; v_gene: TRBV6-6; abundance: NA
CDR3aa: CASSDLPEQDEQYF; CDR3nt: TGTGCCAGCAGTGACTTACCGGAACAGGACGAGCAGTACTTC; d_gene: NA; j_gene: TRBJ2-7; v_gene: TRBV12-3/TRBV12-4; abundance: few
CDR3aa: CASSLAPHRSTYFYNEQFF; CDR3nt: TGTGCCAGCAGCTTAGCGCCCCACAGATCCACTTACTTCTACAATGAGCAGTTCTTC; d_gene: NA; j_gene: TRBJ2-1; v_gene: TRBV11-1; abundance: few
CDR3aa: CSARERDLPGEKLFF; CDR3nt: TGCAGTGCTAGGGAGAGGGACTTACCGGGGGAAAAACTGTTTTTT; d_gene: NA; j_gene: TRBJ1-4; v_gene: TRBV20-1; abundance: NA
CDR3aa: CASSLLSEDIQYF; CDR3nt: TGTGCCAGCAGCTTATTGTCGGAGGACATTCAGTACTTC; d_gene: NA; j_gene: TRBJ2-4; v_gene: TRBV7-2; abundance: few
CDR3aa: CASSLAGMQETQYF; CDR3nt: TGTGCCAGCAGCTTAGCCGGGATGCAAGAGACCCAGTACTTC; d_gene: NA; j_gene: TRBJ2-5; v_gene: TRBV7-3; abundance: NA
CDR3aa: CAISFQGQGGHYEQYF; CDR3nt: TGTGCCATCAGTTTCCAGGGACAGGGGGGTCACTACGAGCAGTACTTC; d_gene: TRBD1; j_gene: TRBJ2-7; v_gene: TRBV10-3; abundance: many
CDR3aa: CASSFGREDHGYTF; CDR3nt: TGTGCCAGCAGCTTCGGACGAGAAGACCATGGCTACACCTTC; d_gene: NA; j_gene: TRBJ1-2; v_gene: TRBV7-6; abundance: many